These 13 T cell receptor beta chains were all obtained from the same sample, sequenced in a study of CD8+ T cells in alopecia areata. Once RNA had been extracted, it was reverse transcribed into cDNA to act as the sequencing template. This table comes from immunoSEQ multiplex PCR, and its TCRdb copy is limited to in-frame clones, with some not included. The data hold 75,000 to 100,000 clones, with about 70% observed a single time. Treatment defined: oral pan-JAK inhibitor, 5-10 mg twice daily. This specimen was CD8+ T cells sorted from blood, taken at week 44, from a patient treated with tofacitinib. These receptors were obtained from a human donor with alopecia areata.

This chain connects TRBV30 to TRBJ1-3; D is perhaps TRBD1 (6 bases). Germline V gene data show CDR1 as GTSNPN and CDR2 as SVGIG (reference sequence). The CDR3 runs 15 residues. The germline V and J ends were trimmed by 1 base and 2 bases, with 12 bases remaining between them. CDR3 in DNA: TGTGCCTGGAGTGAAGCGGGGGGCCCTGGAAACACCATATATTTT. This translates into CAWSEAGGPGNTIYF.

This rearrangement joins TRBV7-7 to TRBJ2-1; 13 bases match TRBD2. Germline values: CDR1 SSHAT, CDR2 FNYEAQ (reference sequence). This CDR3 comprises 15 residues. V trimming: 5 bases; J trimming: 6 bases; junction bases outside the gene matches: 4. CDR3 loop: CASSKTSGGANEQFF. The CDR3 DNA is TGTGCCAGCAGCAAAACTAGCGGGGGGGCCAATGAGCAGTTCTTC.

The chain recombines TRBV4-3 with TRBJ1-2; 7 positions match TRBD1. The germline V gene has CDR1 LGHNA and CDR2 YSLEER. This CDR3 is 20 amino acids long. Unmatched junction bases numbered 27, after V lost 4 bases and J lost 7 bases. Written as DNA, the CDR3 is TGCGCCAGCAGCCCCGGGCGGGACAGCCATTCCCTGTCCGGTTGGGGTGGCTACACCTTC. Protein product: CASSPGRDSHSLSGWGGYTF.

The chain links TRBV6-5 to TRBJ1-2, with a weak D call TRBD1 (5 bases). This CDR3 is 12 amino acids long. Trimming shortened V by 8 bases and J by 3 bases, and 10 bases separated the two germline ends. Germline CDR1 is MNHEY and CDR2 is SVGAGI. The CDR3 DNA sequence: TGTGCCAGCGGGGCCCCGGACTATGGCTACACCTTC. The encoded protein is CASGAPDYGYTF.

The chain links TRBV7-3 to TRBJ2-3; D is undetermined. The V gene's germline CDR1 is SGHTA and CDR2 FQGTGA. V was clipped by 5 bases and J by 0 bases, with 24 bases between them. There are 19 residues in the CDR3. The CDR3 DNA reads TGTGCCAGCAGCGCGCCACCCCTCCGAGGCGGCCTCAGCACAGATACGCAGTATTTT. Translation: CASSAPPLRGGLSTDTQYF.

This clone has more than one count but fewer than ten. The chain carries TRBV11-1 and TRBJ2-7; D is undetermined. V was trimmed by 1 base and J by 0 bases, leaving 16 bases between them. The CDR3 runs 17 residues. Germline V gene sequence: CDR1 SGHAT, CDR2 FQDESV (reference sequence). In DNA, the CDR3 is TGTGCCAGCAGCTTAGGGGTTAGCCGTTTCAACTCCTACGAGCAGTACTTC. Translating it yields CASSLGVSRFNSYEQYF.

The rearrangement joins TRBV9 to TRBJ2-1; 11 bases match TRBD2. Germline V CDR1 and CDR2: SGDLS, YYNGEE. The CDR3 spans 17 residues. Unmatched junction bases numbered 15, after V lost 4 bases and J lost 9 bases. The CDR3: CASSPSPSSGGYLEQFF. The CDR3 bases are TGTGCCAGCAGCCCCAGCCCCTCTAGCGGGGGGTATCTTGAGCAGTTCTTC.

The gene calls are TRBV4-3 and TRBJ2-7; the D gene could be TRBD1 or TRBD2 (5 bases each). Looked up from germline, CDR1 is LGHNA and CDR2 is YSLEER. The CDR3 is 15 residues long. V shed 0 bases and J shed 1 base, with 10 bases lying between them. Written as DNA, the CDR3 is TGCGCCAGCAGCCAAGATAGGGGACCATCCTACGAGCAGTACTTC. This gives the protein CASSQDRGPSYEQYF.

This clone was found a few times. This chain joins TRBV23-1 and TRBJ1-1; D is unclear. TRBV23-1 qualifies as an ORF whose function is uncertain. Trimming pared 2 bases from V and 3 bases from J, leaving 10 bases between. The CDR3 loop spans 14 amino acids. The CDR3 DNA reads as TGCGCCAGCAGTCAACCCCGCAGAGACACTGAAGCTTTCTTT. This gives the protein CASSQPRRDTEAFF.

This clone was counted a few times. As DNA, the CDR3 is TGTGCCAGCAGCGAAGACAGGTCCTCCTACGAGCAGTACTTC. It translates to CASSEDRSSYEQYF. The chain couples TRBV7-8 to TRBJ2-7; TRBD1 might be the D (6 bases). There are 14 residues in the CDR3. Germline V gene data show CDR1 as SGHVS and CDR2 as FQNEAQ. V gave up 5 bases and J gave up 0 bases, with 11 bases separating them.

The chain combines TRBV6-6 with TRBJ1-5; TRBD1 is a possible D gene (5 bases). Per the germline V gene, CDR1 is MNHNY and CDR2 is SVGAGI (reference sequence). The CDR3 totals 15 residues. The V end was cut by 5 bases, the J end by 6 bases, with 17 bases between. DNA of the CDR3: TGTGCCAGCAGTACCGCAGACAGAGTCGCTCAGCCCCAGCATTTT. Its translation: CASSTADRVAQPQHF.

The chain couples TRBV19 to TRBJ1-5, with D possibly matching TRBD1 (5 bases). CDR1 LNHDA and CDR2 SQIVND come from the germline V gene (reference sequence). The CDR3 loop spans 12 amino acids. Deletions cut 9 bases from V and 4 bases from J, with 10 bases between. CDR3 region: CASGQGNQPQHF. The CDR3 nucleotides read TGTGCCAGCGGTCAGGGAAATCAGCCCCAGCATTTT.

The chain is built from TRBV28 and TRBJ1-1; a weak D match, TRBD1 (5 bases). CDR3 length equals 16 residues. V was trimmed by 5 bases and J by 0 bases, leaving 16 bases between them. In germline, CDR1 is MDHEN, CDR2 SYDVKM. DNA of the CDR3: TGTGCCAGCAGTCCACCCGGGGGGTGGATGAACACTGAAGCTTTCTTT. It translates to CASSPPGGWMNTEAFF.